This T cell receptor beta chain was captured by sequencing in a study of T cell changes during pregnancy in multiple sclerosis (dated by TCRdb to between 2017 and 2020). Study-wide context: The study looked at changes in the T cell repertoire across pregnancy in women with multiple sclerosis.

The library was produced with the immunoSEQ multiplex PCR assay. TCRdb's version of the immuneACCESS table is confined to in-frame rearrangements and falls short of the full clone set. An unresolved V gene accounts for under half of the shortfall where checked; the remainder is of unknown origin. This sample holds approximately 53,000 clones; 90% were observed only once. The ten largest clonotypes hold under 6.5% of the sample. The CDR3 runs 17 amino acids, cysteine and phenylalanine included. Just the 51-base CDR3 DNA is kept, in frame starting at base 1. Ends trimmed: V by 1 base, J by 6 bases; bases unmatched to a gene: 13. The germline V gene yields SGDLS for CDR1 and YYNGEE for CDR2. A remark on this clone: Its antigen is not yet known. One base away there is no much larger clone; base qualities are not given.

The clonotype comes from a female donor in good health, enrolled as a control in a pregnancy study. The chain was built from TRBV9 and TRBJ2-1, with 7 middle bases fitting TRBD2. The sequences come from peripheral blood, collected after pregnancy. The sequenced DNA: TGTGCCAGCAGCGTACTCAACCAGCGGGGAATCTTCAATGAGCAGTTCTTC. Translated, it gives CASSVLNQRGIFNEQFF.